What follows are 27 T cell receptor beta chains derived from one specimen sequenced in a study of T cells in Graves' hyperthyroidism and ophthalmopathy. RNA transcripts provided the source from which TCR beta CDR3 regions were amplified. The HTBI set primed first-round TCR CDR3 RT-PCR. TCRdb used MiXCR to reprocess the multiplex PCR reads, holding one entry per CDR3 protein. The sample yields 250,000 to 300,000 distinct CDR3 sequences, about an eighth seen once. The sequenced sample consisted of blood. The source is a woman aged 25 to 39 with Graves' hyperthyroidism that later progressed to Graves' ophthalmopathy.

In its sample, this clonotype was seen many times. V and J are TRBV7-2 and TRBJ2-5; 10 bases are a match to TRBD2. The length of the CDR3 is 15 residues. CDR1 is SGHTA and CDR2 is FQGNSA in the germline V gene. After removal of 5 bases from V and 5 bases from J, the junction contained 8 bases not matched to a gene. DNA for the CDR3: TGTGCCAGCAGCGCTATAGCGGGAGGACGGGAGACCCAGTACTTC. It yields the protein CASSAIAGGRETQYF.

J is TRBJ1-2 and V is TRBV15, with unresolved D. Between the trimmed V and J ends, which lost 0 bases and 2 bases, there was a span of 10 bases. The CDR3 has 15 residues. Germline loops: CDR1 LNHNV, CDR2 YYDKDF (reference sequence). CDR3 sequence: CATSRDLVGNYGYTF. As DNA, the CDR3 is TGTGCCACCAGCAGAGATCTTGTGGGGAACTATGGCTACACCTTC.

Remarks on this clonotype: Because the CDR3's place on the DNA is in doubt, the DNA is left out and the CDR3 is given as listed by TCRdb. The V and J genes are TRBV2 and TRBJ1-3; TRBD1 was called by the table and not checked on the DNA. Germline lookup yields CDR1 SNHLY and CDR2 FYNNEI. The CDR3 has 15 amino acids, counting both end residues. The chain's CDR3 is CASSASAGVGTPYIF.

The chain joins TRBV3-1 to TRBJ2-3; 12 bases map to TRBD1. V trimming: 3 bases; J trimming: 8 bases; junction bases outside the gene matches: 9. From germline, CDR1 is LGHDT and CDR2 YNNKEL (reference sequence). This CDR3 comprises 16 residues. CDR3 DNA: TGTGCCAGCAGCCATTCCGGGACAGGGGGCGCAGGTACGCAGTATTTT. Encoded protein: CASSHSGTGGAGTQYF.

A note on this clonotype: Possible read error: a much larger clone is one base away. This chain connects TRBV9 to TRBJ2-7, with a weak D call TRBD2 (7 bases). The CDR3 totals 16 residues. Germline V gene sequence: CDR1 SGDLS, CDR2 YYNGEE. V lost 4 bases, J lost 5 bases, and 22 bases lay in between. CDR3 protein: CASSPGEGRESDEQYF. The CDR3 DNA reads TGTGCCAGCAGCCCAGGGGAGGGAAGGGAGTCGGACGAGCAGTACTTC.

This sequence joins TRBV20-1 and TRBJ1-5, with TRBD1 matching over 9 bases. The CDR3 is 13 residues long. Trimming at V came to 7 bases and at J to 11 bases, leaving 12 bases not matched to a gene. CDR1 and CDR2 from the germline V gene are DFQATT and SNEGSKA (reference sequence). DNA of the CDR3: TGCAGTGTTACGGGACAGGGCTTTTCGGCCCAGCATTTT. The encoded protein is CSVTGQGFSAQHF.

This clonotype was detected many times. J is TRBJ2-1 and V is TRBV7-9; 11 bases align to TRBD1. V lost 3 bases and J lost 7; bases outside the gene matches: 5. Germline assignment: CDR1 SEHNR and CDR2 FQNEAQ (reference sequence). The CDR3 consists of 15 residues. CDR3 DNA sequence: TGTGCCAGCAGCTTTAGGACAGGGGGCATGAATGAGCAGTTCTTC. Residues: CASSFRTGGMNEQFF.

This clonotype was seen repeatedly, ten times or more. The gene calls are TRBV7-9 and TRBJ2-3; D not resolved. This CDR3 comprises 15 residues. The germline V gene has CDR1 SEHNR and CDR2 FQNEAQ (reference sequence). V was pared by 5 bases and J by 6 bases, with 18 bases between. The chain's CDR3 is CASSLRSAAGDTQYF. DNA for the CDR3: TGTGCCAGCAGCCTACGGTCGGCTGCTGGGGATACGCAGTATTTT.

This clonotype has just a few counts. V usage is TRBV10-3 and J usage is TRBJ2-3; 7 bases match TRBD2. The V gene end was trimmed by 8 bases and the J gene end by 2 bases; junction bases not matched to a gene: 7. The CDR3 is 14 amino acids. From germline, CDR1 is ENHRY and CDR2 SYGVKD. The CDR3 loop is CAIAVSGATDTQYF. In DNA form, the CDR3 reads TGTGCCATCGCCGTAAGCGGGGCCACAGATACGCAGTATTTT.

This clonotype showed up many times. This rearrangement joins TRBV5-1 to TRBJ1-4, with a weak D call TRBD1 (6 bases). V was shortened by 0 bases and J by 0 bases, with 12 bases between the two germline ends. Germline assignment: CDR1 SGHRS and CDR2 YFSETQ. This CDR3 has 17 amino acids. The CDR3 DNA follows: TGCGCCAGCAGCTTGGAAGGGGGGATCCCAACTAATGAAAAACTGTTTTTT. It is translated as CASSLEGGIPTNEKLFF.

This clonotype was counted a few times. This chain connects TRBV28 to TRBJ1-2; 7 bases map to TRBD1. This CDR3 is built from 14 residues. CDR1 and CDR2 from the germline V gene are MDHEN and SYDVKM. The ends lost 4 bases at V and 6 bases at J; junction bases unmatched: 8. The CDR3 loop is CASSSDRDENGYTF. Written as DNA, the CDR3 is TGTGCCAGCAGTTCCGACAGGGATGAGAATGGCTACACCTTC.

This clonotype was seen repeatedly, ten times or more. V usage is TRBV27 and J usage is TRBJ2-1; D might be TRBD2 (6 bases). The length of the CDR3 is 14 residues. V gave up 4 bases and J gave up 9 bases, with 16 bases separating them. Per the germline V gene, CDR1 is MNHEY and CDR2 is SMNVEV (reference sequence). The CDR3 loop reads CASSSVDYSSEQFF. The CDR3, as DNA: TGTGCCAGCAGTTCAGTGGACTACTCCAGTGAGCAGTTCTTC.

This clonotype turned up a few times. This chain connects TRBV5-1 to TRBJ1-1, with 11 bases matching TRBD1. Trimming cost V 1 base and J 5 bases; bases outside gene matches: 4. Germline loops: CDR1 SGHRS, CDR2 YFSETQ. The CDR3 has 15 amino acids. CDR3 sequence reads: CASSLRTGGLTEAFF. In nucleotides, the CDR3 is TGCGCCAGCAGCTTGAGGACAGGGGGCTTAACTGAAGCTTTCTTT.

This clonotype has a count of ten or more. The chain links TRBV13 to TRBJ2-7; 12 bases line up with TRBD2. Germline CDR1 and CDR2: PRHDT and FYEKMQ (reference sequence). This CDR3 contains 17 residues. Trimming took 0 bases from V and 6 from J; bases not matched to a gene: 9. CDR3 sequence (DNA): TGTGCCAGCAGCTTAGGCGCTCCTAGCGGGAGGGCCGCCGAGCAGTACTTC. This translates into CASSLGAPSGRAAEQYF.

The rearrangement uses TRBV15 and TRBJ2-2, with D possibly TRBD1 on 5 matching bases. Germline V gene sequence: CDR1 LNHNV, CDR2 YYDKDF (reference sequence). The length of the CDR3 is 15 residues. V was clipped by 4 bases and J by 1 base, with 10 bases between them. The CDR3 bases are TGTGCCACCAGCAATGGGCAGGGGAACACCGGGGAGCTGTTTTTT. Residues: CATSNGQGNTGELFF.

Turning to this clonotype: Just one base apart from a much larger clone, this may be a read error. The J gene is TRBJ1-1, the V gene TRBV3-1; D is unresolved. The germline CDR1 and CDR2 sequences are LGHDT and YNNKEL (reference sequence). CDR3 length: 14 residues. CDR3 nucleotides: TGTGCCATCAGCCAAGAAGGACGGAGGGAAGAAGCTTTCTTT. It specifies CAISQEGRREEAFF.

At least ten counts were recorded for this clonotype. The chain combines TRBV10-3 with TRBJ1-2, with D unclear. Germline V gene lookup returns CDR1 ENHRY and CDR2 SYGVKD. This CDR3 is 14 amino acids long. Trimming took 0 bases from V and 3 from J, leaving 8 bases between them. DNA for the CDR3: TGTGCCATCAGTGAGTCGGATTTATACTATGGCTACACCTTC. Translating gives CAISESDLYYGYTF.

This clonotype was recorded at least ten times. The V gene is TRBV27, the J gene TRBJ2-7; D may be TRBD2 (5 bases). V shed 5 bases and J shed 5 bases, with 13 bases lying between them. CDR1 and CDR2 (germline): MNHEY, SMNVEV (reference sequence). The CDR3 extends over 13 amino acids. The CDR3 nucleotides are TGTGCCAGCAGTGCCGGGATTTTGAACGAGCAGTACTTC. Protein sequence: CASSAGILNEQYF.

This clonotype has ten or more counts. This chain links TRBV7-2 with TRBJ2-5; D is undetermined. The V end was cut by 5 bases, the J end by 0 bases, with 13 bases between. The CDR3 has 15 amino acids. Germline V gene data show CDR1 as SGHTA and CDR2 as FQGNSA. CDR3 sequence: CASSGVGYYQETQYF. The CDR3 bases are TGTGCCAGCAGCGGAGTAGGCTACTACCAAGAGACCCAGTACTTC.

This clonotype occurred many times. The chain recombines TRBV12-3 or TRBV12-4 with TRBJ1-3; 7 nucleotides line up with TRBD1. Trimming removed 7 bases from V and 4 bases from J; junction bases left unmatched: 7. The CDR3 extends over 14 amino acids. DNA for the CDR3: TGTGCCAGCACAAGAACAGGGGCGGGAAACACCATATATTTT. Its translation is CASTRTGAGNTIYF.

V usage is TRBV3-1 and J usage is TRBJ2-3; D call uncertain. CDR3 length: 15 amino acids. Trimming removed 0 bases from V and 0 bases from J, with 7 bases in between. Per the germline V gene, CDR1 is LGHDT and CDR2 is YNNKEL (reference sequence). The CDR3 loop reads CASSQEGISTDTQYF. The CDR3 coding sequence is TGTGCCAGCAGCCAAGAGGGCATAAGCACAGATACGCAGTATTTT.

On this clonotype: A read error is possible here, since a much larger clone lies one base away. The V call is TRBV28, the J call TRBJ2-3; TRBD1 matches 9 bases. The length of the CDR3 is 14 residues. Germline V gene data show CDR1 as MDHEN and CDR2 as SYDVKM. CDR3 sequence reads: CASSRDRAADTQCF. The CDR3 bases are TGTGCCAGCAGTCGGGACAGGGCGGCAGATACGCAGTGTTTT. Drawing the rest from reference TRBV28 and TRBJ2-3, the complete variable domain is DVKVTQSSRYLVKRTGEKVFLECVQDMDHENMFWYRQDPGLGLRLIYFSYDVKMKEKGDIPEGYSVSREKKERFSLILESASTNQTSMYLCASSRDRAADTQCFGPGTRLTVL.

The chain carries TRBV24-1 and TRBJ2-1, with 9 bases matching TRBD2. The CDR3 covers 16 residues. From germline, CDR1 is KGHDR and CDR2 SFDVKD. V dropped 2 bases and J dropped 4; count of bases not matched to a gene: 5. The CDR3 sequence is CATSDSTLAGYNEQFF. DNA for the CDR3: TGTGCCACCAGTGATTCGACCCTAGCGGGGTACAATGAGCAGTTCTTC.

V and J are TRBV4-1 and TRBJ2-7; D is uncertain. V dropped 0 bases and J dropped 1 base, with 10 bases sitting between them. CDR1 MGHRA and CDR2 YSYEKL come from the germline V gene. This CDR3 contains 15 residues. The CDR3 coding sequence is TGCGCCAGCAGCCAAGAATTGGATCTATCCTACGAGCAGTACTTC. This translates into CASSQELDLSYEQYF.

In its sample, this clonotype was seen many times. The chain is built from TRBV7-9 and TRBJ2-7, with 9 bases matching TRBD1. The CDR3 is 14 residues long. V shed 1 base and J 6 bases; nucleotides not matched to a gene: 4. Germline V gene sequence: CDR1 SEHNR, CDR2 FQNEAQ (reference sequence). The CDR3 bases are TGTGCCAGCAGCTTAGGGGACAGGGTTTCCGAGCAGTACTTC. Translated, it gives CASSLGDRVSEQYF.

The rearrangement links TRBV19 to TRBJ2-1; 8 bases are shared with TRBD1. The germline CDR1 and CDR2 sequences are LNHDA and SQIVND (reference sequence). The CDR3 length is 15 residues. The V gene end was trimmed by 4 bases and the J gene end by 8 bases; junction bases not matched to a gene: 10. CDR3: CASSRDRSGKDEQFF. For the CDR3, the DNA is TGTGCCAGTAGTAGGGACAGGAGCGGAAAGGATGAGCAGTTCTTC.

The chain has TRBV28 and TRBJ2-7; 7 nucleotides line up with TRBD1. Germline trimming cut 3 bases from V and 7 bases from J; bases unmatched to any gene: 6. Germline V gene sequence: CDR1 MDHEN, CDR2 SYDVKM. The CDR3 sequence is 13 residues long. The CDR3 DNA follows: TGTGCCAGCAGTTTCGGGACAGACCCGGAGCAGTACTTC. Encoded protein: CASSFGTDPEQYF.